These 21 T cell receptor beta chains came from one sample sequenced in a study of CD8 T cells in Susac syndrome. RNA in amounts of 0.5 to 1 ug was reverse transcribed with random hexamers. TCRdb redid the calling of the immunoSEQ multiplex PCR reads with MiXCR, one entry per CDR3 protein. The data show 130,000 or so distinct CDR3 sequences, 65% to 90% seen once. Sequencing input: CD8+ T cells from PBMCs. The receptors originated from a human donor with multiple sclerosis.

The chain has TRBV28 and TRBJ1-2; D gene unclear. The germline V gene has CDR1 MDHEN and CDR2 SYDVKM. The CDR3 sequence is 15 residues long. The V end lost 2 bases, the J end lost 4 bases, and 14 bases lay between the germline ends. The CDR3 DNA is TGTGCCAGCAGTTTAACCCGGCGACTTTTCTATGGCTACACCTTC. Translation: CASSLTRRLFYGYTF.

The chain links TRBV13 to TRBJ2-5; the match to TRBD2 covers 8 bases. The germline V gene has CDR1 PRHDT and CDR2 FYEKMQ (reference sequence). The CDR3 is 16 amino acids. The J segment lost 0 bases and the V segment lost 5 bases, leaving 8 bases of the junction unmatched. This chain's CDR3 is CASSPRAGAHQETQYF. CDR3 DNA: TGTGCCAGCAGCCCCAGAGCGGGGGCCCACCAAGAGACCCAGTACTTC.

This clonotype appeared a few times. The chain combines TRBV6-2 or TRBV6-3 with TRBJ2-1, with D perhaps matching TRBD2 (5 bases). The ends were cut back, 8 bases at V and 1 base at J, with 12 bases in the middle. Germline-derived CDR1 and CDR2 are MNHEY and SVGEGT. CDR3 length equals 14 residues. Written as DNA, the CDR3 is TGTGCCAGCTCTTCAGGACTTTCCTACAATGAGCAGTTCTTC. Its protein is CASSSGLSYNEQFF.

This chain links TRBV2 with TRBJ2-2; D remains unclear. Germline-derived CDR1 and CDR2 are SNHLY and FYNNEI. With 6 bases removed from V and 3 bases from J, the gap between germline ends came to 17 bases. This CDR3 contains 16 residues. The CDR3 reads CASSAFSSADTGELFF. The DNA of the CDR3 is TGTGCCAGCAGCGCCTTTTCCTCGGCGGACACCGGGGAGCTGTTTTTT.

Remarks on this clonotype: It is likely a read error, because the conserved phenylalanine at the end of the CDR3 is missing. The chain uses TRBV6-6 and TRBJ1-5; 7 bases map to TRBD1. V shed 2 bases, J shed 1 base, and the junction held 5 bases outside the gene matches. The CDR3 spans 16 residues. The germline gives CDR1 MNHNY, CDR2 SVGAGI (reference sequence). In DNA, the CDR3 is TGTGCCAGCAGTTACGTCGGAGGGGGCAGCAATCAGCCCCAGCATCTT. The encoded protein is CASSYVGGGSNQPQHL.

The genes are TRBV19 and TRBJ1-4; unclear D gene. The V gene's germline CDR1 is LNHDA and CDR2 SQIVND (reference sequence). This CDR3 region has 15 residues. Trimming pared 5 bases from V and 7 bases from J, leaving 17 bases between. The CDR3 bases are TGTGCCAGTAGTCCCTTCGGAGGGTCTTCTGAAAAACTGTTTTTT. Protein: CASSPFGGSSEKLFF.

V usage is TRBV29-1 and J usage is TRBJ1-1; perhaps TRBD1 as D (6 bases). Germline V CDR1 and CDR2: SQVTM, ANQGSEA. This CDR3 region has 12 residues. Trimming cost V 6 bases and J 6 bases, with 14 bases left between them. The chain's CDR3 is CSVILQGSEAFF. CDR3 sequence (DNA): TGCAGCGTGATACTACAGGGTTCTGAAGCTTTCTTT.

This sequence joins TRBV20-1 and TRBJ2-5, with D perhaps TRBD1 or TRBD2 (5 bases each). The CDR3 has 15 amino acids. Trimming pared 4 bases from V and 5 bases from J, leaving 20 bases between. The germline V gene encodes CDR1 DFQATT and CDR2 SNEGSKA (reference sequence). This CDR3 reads CSAISDREGPETQYF. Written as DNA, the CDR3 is TGCAGTGCTATTTCCGACAGAGAGGGACCGGAGACCCAGTACTTC.

As DNA, the CDR3 is TGTGCCAGCAGCTCCACAGGGGGCCACAATGAGCAGTTCTTC. Protein: CASSSTGGHNEQFF. This chain connects TRBV6-1 to TRBJ2-1, with 9 bases fitting TRBD1. J gave up 5 bases and V 6 bases, and 5 bases lay outside the gene matches. The CDR3 has 14 residues. Germline V CDR1 and CDR2: MNHNS, SASEGT.

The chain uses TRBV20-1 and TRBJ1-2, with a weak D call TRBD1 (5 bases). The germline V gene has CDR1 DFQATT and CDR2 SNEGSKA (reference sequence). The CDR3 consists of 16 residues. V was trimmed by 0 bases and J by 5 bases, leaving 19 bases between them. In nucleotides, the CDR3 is TGCAGTGCTAGAGATTGGTTGGAGCAGGGTGTATATGGCTACACCTTC. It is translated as CSARDWLEQGVYGYTF.

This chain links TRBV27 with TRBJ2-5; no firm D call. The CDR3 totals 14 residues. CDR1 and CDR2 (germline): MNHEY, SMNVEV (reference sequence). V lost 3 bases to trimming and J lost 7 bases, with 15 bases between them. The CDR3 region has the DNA TGTGCCAGCAGTTTTTCGACGGGTTTGGGGACCCAGTACTTC. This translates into CASSFSTGLGTQYF.

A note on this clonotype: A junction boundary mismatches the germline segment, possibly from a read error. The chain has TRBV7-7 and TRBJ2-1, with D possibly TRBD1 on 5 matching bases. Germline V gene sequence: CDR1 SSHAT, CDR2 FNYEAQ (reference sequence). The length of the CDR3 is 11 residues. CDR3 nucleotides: TGTGCTAGCAGCCAGGGCAATGAGCAGTTCTTC. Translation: CASSQGNEQFF. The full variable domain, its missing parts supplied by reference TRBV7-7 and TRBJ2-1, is GAGVSQSPRYKVTKRGQDVTLRCDPISSHATLYWYQQALGQGPEFLTYFNYEAQPDKSGLPSDRFSAERPEGSISTLTIQRTEQRDSAMYRCASSQGNEQFFGPGTRLTVL.

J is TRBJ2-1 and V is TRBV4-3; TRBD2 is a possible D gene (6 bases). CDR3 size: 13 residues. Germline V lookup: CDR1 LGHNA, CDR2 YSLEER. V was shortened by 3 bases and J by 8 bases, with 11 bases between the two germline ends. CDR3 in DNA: TGCGCCAGCAGCCAGACTAGGGTGTATGAGCAGTTCTTC. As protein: CASSQTRVYEQFF.

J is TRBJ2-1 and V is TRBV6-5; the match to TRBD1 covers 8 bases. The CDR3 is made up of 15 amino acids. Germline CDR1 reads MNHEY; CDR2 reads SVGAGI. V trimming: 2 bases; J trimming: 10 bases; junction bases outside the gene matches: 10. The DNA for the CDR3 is TGTGCCAGCAGTTACGGGGACAGGCCTCTTTCGGAGCAGTTCTTC. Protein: CASSYGDRPLSEQFF.

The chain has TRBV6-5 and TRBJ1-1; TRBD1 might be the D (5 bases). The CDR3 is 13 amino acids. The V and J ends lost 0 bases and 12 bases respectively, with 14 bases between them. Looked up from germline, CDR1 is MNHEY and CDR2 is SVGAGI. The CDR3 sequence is CASSYSTWGVTFF. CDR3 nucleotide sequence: TGTGCCAGCAGTTACTCTACCTGGGGGGTAACTTTCTTT.

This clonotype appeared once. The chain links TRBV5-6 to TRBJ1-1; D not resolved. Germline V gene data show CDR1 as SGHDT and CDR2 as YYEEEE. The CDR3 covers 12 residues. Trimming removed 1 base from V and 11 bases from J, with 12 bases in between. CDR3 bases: TGTGCCAGCAGCTTGACCAATATCGCGGCTTTCTTT. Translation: CASSLTNIAAFF.

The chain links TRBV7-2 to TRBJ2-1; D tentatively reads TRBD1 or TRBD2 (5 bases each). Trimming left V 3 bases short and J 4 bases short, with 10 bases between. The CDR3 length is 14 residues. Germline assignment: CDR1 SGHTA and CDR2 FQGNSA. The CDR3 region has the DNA TGTGCCAGCAGCTTCTCCGGGGCTTACAATGAGCAGTTCTTC. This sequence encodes CASSFSGAYNEQFF.

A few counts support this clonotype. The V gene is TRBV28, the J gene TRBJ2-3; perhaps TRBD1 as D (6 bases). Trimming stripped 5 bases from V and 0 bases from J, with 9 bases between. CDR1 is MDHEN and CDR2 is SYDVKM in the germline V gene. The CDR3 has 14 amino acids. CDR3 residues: CASSRDTSTDTQYF. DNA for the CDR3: TGTGCCAGCAGTCGGGACACTAGCACAGATACGCAGTATTTT.

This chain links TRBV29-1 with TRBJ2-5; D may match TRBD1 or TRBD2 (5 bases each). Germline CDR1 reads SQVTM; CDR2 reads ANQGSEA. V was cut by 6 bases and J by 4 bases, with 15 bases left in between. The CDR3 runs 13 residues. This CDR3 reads CSVDGLRGETQYF. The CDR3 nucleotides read TGCAGCGTCGACGGACTGAGGGGAGAGACCCAGTACTTC.

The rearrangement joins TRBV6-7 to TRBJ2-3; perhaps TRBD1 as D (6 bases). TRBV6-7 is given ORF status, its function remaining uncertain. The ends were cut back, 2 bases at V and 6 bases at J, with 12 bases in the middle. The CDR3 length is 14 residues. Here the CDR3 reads CASSYPSTGDTQYF. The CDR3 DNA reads TGTGCCAGCAGTTACCCGAGTACAGGGGATACGCAGTATTTT.

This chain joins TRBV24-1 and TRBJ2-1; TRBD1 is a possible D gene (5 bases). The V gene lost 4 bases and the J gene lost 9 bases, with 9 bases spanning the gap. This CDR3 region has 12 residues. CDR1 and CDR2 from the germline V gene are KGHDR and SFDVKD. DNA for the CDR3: TGTGCCACCAGTGAAGGGGTTGTTGAGCAGTTCTTC. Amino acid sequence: CATSEGVVEQFF.